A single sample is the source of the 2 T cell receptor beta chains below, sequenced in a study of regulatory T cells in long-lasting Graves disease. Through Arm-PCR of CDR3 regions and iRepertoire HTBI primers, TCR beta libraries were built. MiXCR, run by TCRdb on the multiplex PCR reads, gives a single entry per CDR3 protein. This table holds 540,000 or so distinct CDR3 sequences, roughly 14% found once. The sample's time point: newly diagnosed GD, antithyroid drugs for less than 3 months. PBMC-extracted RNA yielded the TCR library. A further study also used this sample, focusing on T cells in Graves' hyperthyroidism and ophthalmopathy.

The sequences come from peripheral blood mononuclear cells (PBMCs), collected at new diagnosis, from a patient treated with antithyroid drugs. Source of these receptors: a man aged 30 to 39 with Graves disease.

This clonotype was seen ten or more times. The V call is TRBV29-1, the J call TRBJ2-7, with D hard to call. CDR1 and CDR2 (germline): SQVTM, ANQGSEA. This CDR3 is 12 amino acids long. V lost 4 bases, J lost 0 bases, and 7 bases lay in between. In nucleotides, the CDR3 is TGCAGCGTTGCCGCCAGCTCCTACGAGCAGTACTTC. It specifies CSVAASSYEQYF.

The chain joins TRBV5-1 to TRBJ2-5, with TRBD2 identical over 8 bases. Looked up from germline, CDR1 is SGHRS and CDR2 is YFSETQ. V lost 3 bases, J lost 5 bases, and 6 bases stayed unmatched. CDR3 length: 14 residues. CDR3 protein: CASSWGLDTETQYF. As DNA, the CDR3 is TGCGCCAGCAGCTGGGGACTAGATACGGAGACCCAGTACTTC. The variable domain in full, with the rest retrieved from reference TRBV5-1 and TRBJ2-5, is KAGVTQTPRYLIKTRGQQVTLSCSPISGHRSVSWYQQTPGQGLQFLFEYFSETQRNKGNFPGRFSGRQFSNSRSEMNVSTLELGDSALYLCASSWGLDTETQYFGPGTRLLVL.